What follows describes a single TCR beta chain. What it recognizes is unknown. The sample is drawn from a study of cytomegalovirus exposure and HLA in healthy donors. In germline, CDR1 is SEHNR, CDR2 FQNEAQ (reference sequence). V dropped 4 bases and J dropped 3; count of bases not matched to a gene: 6. The CDR3 spans 16 residues. Points from the study as a whole: One later analysis reportedly identified an Asian-associated ancestry cluster that showed fewer N-insertions than the roughly 640-donor mean. Later work showed greater clonal expansion in HLA-associated TCR beta chains than in equally common others. Presence/absence analyses treated sequencing depth as roughly uniform across donors.

PCR employed 60 Vbeta and 13 Jbeta primers. TCRdb's copy holds only in-frame clones and misses some; the assay was immunoSEQ multiplex PCR. The sample lists about 160,000 clones, over 75% occurring once. Sequencing used PBMCs. This sequence joins TRBV7-9 and TRBJ1-6; the match to TRBD1 covers 7 bases. The receptor's source is a woman in her 30s in good health and CMV-seronegative. As DNA, the CDR3 is TGTGCCAGCAGCTCGCGGGGACAGCTCTATAATTCACCCCTCCACTTT. Translated: CASSSRGQLYNSPLHF.